What follows describes a single TCR beta chain. This specimen belongs to a study of blood T cell repertoires in COVID-19. Study-level information: COVID-19 samples from acute and convalescent phases originated in the United States, Italy and Spain. PBMCs, B-cell-depleted T cells, or T cells provided the cDNA or gDNA that made up the material.

V lost 4 bases and J 7 bases, leaving 11 bases between the germline ends. CDR1 and CDR2 (germline): SGHNT, YYREEE (reference sequence). This CDR3 is 13 amino acids long. In the original workflow: Nucleated cell number was recorded as an estimate derived from reference gene primer amplification. TCRdb's table, derived via immunoSEQ multiplex PCR, lists solely in-frame clones and lacks some. That table furnishes V, J and clone size, whereas the DNA furnished D and trimming. The sample has approximately 160,000 clones; roughly 84% are singletons. The chain carries TRBV5-4 and TRBJ1-4; no clear D gene. The specimen sequenced was peripheral blood. This TCR derives from a man in his forties or fifties with active or convalescent COVID-19. This CDR3 is CASSRGPFEKLFF. CDR3 coding DNA: TGTGCCAGCAGCCGCGGCCCGTTTGAAAAACTGTTTTTT.